This T cell receptor (beta chain) was found in a study of graft-versus-host responses after intestinal transplantation. Overall study: Recipients were given multivisceral, liver-intestinal, or isolated intestinal transplants.

Labeling with CFSE marked 200,000 or so responder cells, which were plated with 200,000 or so irradiated, violet-dye-labeled stimulator cells. Sorted cells were CFSE-low CD3+CD4+ or CD3+CD8+ proliferating responders. V was pared by 1 base and J by 0 bases, with 4 bases of the junction left unmatched. The CDR3 is 16 residues long. Looked up from germline, CDR1 is MGHRA and CDR2 is YSYEKL. Clones were read by immunoSEQ multiplex PCR, and TCRdb kept only the in-frame ones, dropping some. In the table there are over 15,000 clones, around two fifths of which are singletons. This sample comprised alloreactive CD8+ T cells from a mixed lymphocyte reaction culture, obtained before intestinal transplant. Subset: CFSE-low proliferating T cells sorted from roughly six-day pre-transplant mixed lymphocyte reaction (GvH or HvG direction). The TCR sequence derives from a human patient who received an intestinal transplant. V and J are TRBV4-1 and TRBJ2-7; 9 bases are shared with TRBD2. The CDR3: CASSQVNSGSSYEQYF. The DNA for the CDR3 is TGCGCCAGCAGCCAAGTAAATAGCGGGAGCTCCTACGAGCAGTACTTC.